These T cell receptor beta chains were read from a single sample in a study of post-analysis software for immune sequencing data. TCRdb analysed the PCR reads with MiXCR anew, one entry per CDR3 protein. Here the sample spans 700,000 to 900,000 distinct CDR3 sequences, approximately 44% being singletons. The material sequenced was blood. These receptors were obtained from a girl under 18 with multiple sclerosis. The CDR3 runs from the conserved cysteine through the conserved F or W. D genes are given only for firm matches. Only part of the rows carry a size: once, few, many, or a class if the clone is expanded.

14	-	TRBJ2-7	-	TRBV4-3	TGCGCCAGTAGCCAAGGGGGTAGCTATAACGAGCAGTACTTC	CASSQGGSYNEQYF
13	-	TRBJ2-3	-	TRBV25-1	TGTGCCAGCAGTTTTGGGAACACAGATACGCAGTATTTT	CASSFGNTDTQYF
15	-	TRBJ2-1	-	TRBV19	TGTGCCAGTACCGAACAGGGTTCGTCGGGCTATGAGCAGTTCTTC	CASTEQGSSGYEQFF
16	TRBD1	TRBJ1-4	-	TRBV30	TGTGCCTGGAGTGCGACCCGGGACAGGGTAGGGGAAAAACTGTTTTTT	CAWSATRDRVGEKLFF
11	-	TRBJ1-1	-	TRBV28	TGTGCCAGCAGTTTATACACTGAAGCTTTCTTT	CASSLYTEAFF
15	-	TRBJ2-2	-	TRBV7-2	TGTGCCAGCAGCTTAGCGGTCTGGGTCCCCGGGGAGCTGTTTTTT	CASSLAVWVPGELFF
15	-	TRBJ1-2	few	TRBV9	TGTGCCAGCAGCTTAGGATGGTCGGTGGGGGACGGCTACACCTTC	CASSLGWSVGDGYTF
12	-	TRBJ2-5	-	TRBV20-1	TGCAGTGCTAGTCAAGGGGTAGAGACCCAGTACTTC	CSASQGVETQYF
18	-	TRBJ2-1	-	TRBV4-3	TGCGCCAGCAGCCAAGGACTACTTACTAGAGTCGACGACAATGAGCAGTTCTTC	CASSQGLLTRVDDNEQFF
16	-	TRBJ2-7	-	TRBV6-6	TGTGCCAGCAGTTACTCGAGGACCGGGAGCTCCTACGAGCAGTACTTC	CASSYSRTGSSYEQYF
17	-	TRBJ2-1	once	TRBV28	TGTGCCAGCAGTCCCTCTGTAGGGACGGGGATAGACAATGAGCAGTTCTTC	CASSPSVGTGIDNEQFF
14	-	TRBJ1-1	-	TRBV19	TGTGCCAGTAGTATACGGCAGAAGAACACTGAAGCTTTCTTT	CASSIRQKNTEAFF
15	-	TRBJ1-1	few	TRBV7-2	TGTGCCAGCAGCTTAGGTCCGGACGAGAACACTGAAGCTTTCTTT	CASSLGPDENTEAFF
14	-	TRBJ2-7	once	TRBV20-1	TGCAGTGCTAGTGCTCGGGGTACCACCTACGAGCAGTACTTC	CSASARGTTYEQYF
15	-	TRBJ2-1	few	TRBV20-1	TGCAGTGCTAGGGCTCGCGGGCAAACTTCGGATGAGCAGTTCTTC	CSARARGQTSDEQFF
15	TRBD2	TRBJ2-3	-	TRBV7-8	TGTGCCAGCAGCTCGACTAGCGGGAGCCCAGATACGCAGTATTTT	CASSSTSGSPDTQYF
18	TRBD2	TRBJ2-1	-	TRBV5-1	TGCGCCAGCAGCTTATCTCCCAGCGGGAGGTCGTCCTACAATGAGCAGTTCTTC	CASSLSPSGRSSYNEQFF
15	TRBD2	TRBJ2-1	-	TRBV12-3/TRBV12-4	TGTGCCAGCAGTTTTCGGGAGGCGACCTACAATGAGCAGTTCTTC	CASSFREATYNEQFF
10	-	TRBJ1-1	-	TRBV28	TGTGCCAGCGGGTTACCTGAAGCTTTCTTT	CASGLPEAFF
16	TRBD2	TRBJ2-1	once	TRBV7-9	TGTGCCAGCAGCCCAAAGACTAGCGGGAGAAAGCATGAGCAGTTCTTC	CASSPKTSGRKHEQFF
11	-	TRBJ1-2	-	TRBV6-2/TRBV6-3	TGTGCCAGCAGCCGGTCCTATGGCTACACCTTC	CASSRSYGYTF
16	TRBD2	TRBJ2-4	-	TRBV2	TGTGCCAGCACCGACGGGACTAGCGGGGCTTCGGAGGAGCAGTACTTC	CASTDGTSGASEEQYF
15	TRBD1	TRBJ2-2	-	TRBV3-1	TGTGCCAGCAGCCTGGGACAGGCGAACACCGGGGAGCTGTTTTTT	CASSLGQANTGELFF
15	TRBD2	TRBJ2-1	-	TRBV29-1	TGCAGCGTAAGCCCCATAGTAGCGGGAAACAATGAGCAGTTCTTC	CSVSPIVAGNNEQFF
15	-	TRBJ1-6	-	TRBV7-9	TGTGCCAGCAGCTCCGGGGGCCTCACCCATTCACCCCTCCACTTT	CASSSGGLTHSPLHF
13	TRBD1	TRBJ2-7	-	TRBV20-1	TGCAGTGCTAGGTGGACAGGGATTTACGAGCAGTACTTC	CSARWTGIYEQYF
13	-	TRBJ1-1	few	TRBV29-1	TGCAGCGCATACAGGGCCGGGGACACTGAAGCTTTCTTT	CSAYRAGDTEAFF